The rows below give T cell receptor beta chains drawn from one sample of a study of cytomegalovirus exposure and HLA in healthy donors. TCRdb's copy holds only in-frame clones and misses some; the assay was immunoSEQ multiplex PCR. This repertoire shows fewer than 110,000 clones, approximately 79% found once; its top ten account for 12% to 15%. Material: PBMCs. The receptors come from a woman aged 40-49 years in good health and CMV-seropositive. CDR3s include the opening cysteine and the closing phenylalanine or tryptophan. A row's size may be missing; if present it is once, few, many or a size class.

V gene,J gene,clone size,CDR3 protein
TRBV9,TRBJ1-6,.,CASSSNGAQLGSPLHF
TRBV5-6,TRBJ1-2,.,CASSLGRTGGYTF
TRBV2,TRBJ1-1,.,CASIRGTPNTEAFF
TRBV5-1,TRBJ2-5,.,CASSLAGSPQETQYF
TRBV7-2,TRBJ2-2,.,CASSQFAGGDTGELFF
TRBV25-1,TRBJ1-2,.,CASSKNTGGNFGYTF
TRBV2,TRBJ1-5,.,CASSDQGSNQPQHF
TRBV27,TRBJ1-1,few,CASSPDSGGRMNTEAFF
TRBV30,TRBJ1-1,few,CAWSVHSNTEAFF
TRBV7-9,TRBJ1-6,.,CASSRTGGKGNSPLHF
TRBV30,TRBJ2-5,few,CAWGLSETQYF
TRBV11-3,TRBJ2-2,few,CASSLAGAVTGELFF
TRBV5-1,TRBJ1-3,few,CASTVSTGDGGNTIYF
TRBV27,TRBJ1-6,.,CASSPLRNSPLHF
TRBV19,TRBJ2-7,.,CASSIAPTYEQYF
TRBV5-1,TRBJ1-2,.,CASTAQGGDYGYTF
TRBV7-9,TRBJ1-1,.,CASSLFGDTEAFF
TRBV5-6,TRBJ2-1,.,CASSSLWGLTGNEQFF
TRBV5-1,TRBJ2-7,.,CASIPLPGTGYEQYF
TRBV6-1,TRBJ1-6,.,CASRSGSSYNSPLHF
TRBV5-1,TRBJ1-1,.,CASSLIGVDTEAFF
TRBV5-5,TRBJ1-2,.,CASSLQGPLGGGYTF
TRBV2,TRBJ1-4,few,CASRGWSLRTREKLFF
TRBV5-6,TRBJ2-3,.,CASSSGGYSTDTQYF
TRBV5-1,TRBJ2-5,.,CASSLGGSSQETQYF
TRBV9,TRBJ2-3,few,CASSAEGDFKTDTQYF
TRBV2,TRBJ2-7,.,CASSDRGLRFFEQYF
TRBV2,TRBJ2-7,.,CASRAGVPAYEQYF
TRBV4-1,TRBJ2-5,.,CASSRLVPETQYF
TRBV30,TRBJ1-6,once,CAWSPLGQTYNSPLHF
TRBV7-8,TRBJ2-1,.,CASSLRSGGALEQFF